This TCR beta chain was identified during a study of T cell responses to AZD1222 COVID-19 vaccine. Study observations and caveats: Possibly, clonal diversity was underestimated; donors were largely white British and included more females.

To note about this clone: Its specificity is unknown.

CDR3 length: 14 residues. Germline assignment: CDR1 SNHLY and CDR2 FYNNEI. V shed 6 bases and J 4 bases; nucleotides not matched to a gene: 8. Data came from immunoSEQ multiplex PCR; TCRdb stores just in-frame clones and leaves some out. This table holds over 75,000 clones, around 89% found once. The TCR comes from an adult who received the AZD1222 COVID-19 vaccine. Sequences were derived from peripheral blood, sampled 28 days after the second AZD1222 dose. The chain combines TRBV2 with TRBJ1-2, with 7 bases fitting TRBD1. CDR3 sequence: CASSGTGASYGYTF. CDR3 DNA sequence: TGTGCCAGCAGCGGAACAGGGGCTAGCTATGGCTACACCTTC.